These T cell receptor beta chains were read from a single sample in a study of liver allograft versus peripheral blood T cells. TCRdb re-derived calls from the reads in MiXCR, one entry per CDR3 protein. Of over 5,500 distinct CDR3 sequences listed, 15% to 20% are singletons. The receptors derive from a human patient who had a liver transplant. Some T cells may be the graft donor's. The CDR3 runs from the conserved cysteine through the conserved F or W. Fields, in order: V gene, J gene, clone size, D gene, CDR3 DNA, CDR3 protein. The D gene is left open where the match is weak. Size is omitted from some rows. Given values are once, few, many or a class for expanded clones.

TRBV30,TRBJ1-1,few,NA,TGTGCCTGGAGTGTACTGAGGGAGTCGATGAACACTGAAGCTTTCTTT,CAWSVLRESMNTEAFF
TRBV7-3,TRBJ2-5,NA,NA,TGTGCCAGCAGCCCGGACTCGTCGCAAGAGACCCAGTACTTC,CASSPDSSQETQYF
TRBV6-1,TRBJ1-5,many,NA,TGTGCCAGCAGTGAACCCCCTGAGGGGCTGCCCCAGCATTTT,CASSEPPEGLPQHF
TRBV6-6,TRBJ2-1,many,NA,TGTGCCAGCAGTGAAGTCGAGGCAGACCGTTTCAAATTCTTC,CASSEVEADRFKFF
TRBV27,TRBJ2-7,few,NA,TGTGCCAGCAGTTTAAGCGAGACTTCGACCTACGAGCAGTACTTC,CASSLSETSTYEQYF
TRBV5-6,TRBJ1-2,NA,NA,TGTGCCAGCAGCTTGGGACAGGCCGACTATGGCTACACCTTC,CASSLGQADYGYTF
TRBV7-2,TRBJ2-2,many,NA,TGTGCCAGCAGCTTTCACCCGGGACAGAACACCGGGGAGCTGTTTTTT,CASSFHPGQNTGELFF
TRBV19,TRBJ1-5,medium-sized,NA,TGTGCCAGTAGTATTAACGCGAATCAGCCCCAGCATTTT,CASSINANQPQHF
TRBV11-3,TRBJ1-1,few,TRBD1,TGTGCCAGCAGCCCAGGGGGGGGACAGACGAACACTGAAGCTTTCTTT,CASSPGGGQTNTEAFF
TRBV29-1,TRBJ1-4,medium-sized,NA,TGCAGCGTTGAAGAGGGAAAACTGTTTTTT,CSVEEGKLFF
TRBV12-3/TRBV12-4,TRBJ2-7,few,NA,TGTGCCAGCAGTTCAGACCTCAGGCTCTCCTACGAGCAGTACTTC,CASSSDLRLSYEQYF
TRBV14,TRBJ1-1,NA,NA,TGTGCCAGCAGCCGGACGAACACTGAAGCTTTCTTT,CASSRTNTEAFF
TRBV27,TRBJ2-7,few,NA,TGTGCCAGCAGTTTGTCTAGCTACGATGGGCAGTACTTC,CASSLSSYDGQYF
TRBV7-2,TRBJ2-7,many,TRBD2,TGTGCCAGCAGCTTAGGTGAAGCGGGGGCATCCTACGAGCAGTACTTC,CASSLGEAGASYEQYF
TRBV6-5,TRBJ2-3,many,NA,TGTGCCAGCAGTAGCGACTCTAGCACAGATACGCAGTATTTT,CASSSDSSTDTQYF
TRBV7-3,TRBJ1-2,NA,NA,TGTGCCAGCAGCCCCCGGGGGGGGAGTAACTATGGCTACACCTTC,CASSPRGGSNYGYTF
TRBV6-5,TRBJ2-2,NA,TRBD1,TGTGCCAGCAGACTCGGACAGGGGGTCGGGGAGCTGTTTTTT,CASRLGQGVGELFF
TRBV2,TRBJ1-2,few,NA,TGTGCCAGCAGTGTTGGGACTTTGAACTATGGCTACACCTTC,CASSVGTLNYGYTF
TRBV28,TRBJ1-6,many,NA,TGTGCCAGCAGGTACAGGGAGGTAGGGAATTCACCCCTCCACTTT,CASRYREVGNSPLHF
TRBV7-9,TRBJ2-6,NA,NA,TGTGCCAGCAGCCTACCACTTGGGGCCAACGTCCTGACTTTC,CASSLPLGANVLTF
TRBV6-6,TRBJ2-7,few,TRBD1,TGTGCCAGCAGCCGCCCCGGGACAGGGTACGAGCAGTACTTC,CASSRPGTGYEQYF
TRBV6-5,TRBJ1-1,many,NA,TGTGCCAGCAGTTACCAGGGTCCCACTGAAGCTTTCTTT,CASSYQGPTEAFF
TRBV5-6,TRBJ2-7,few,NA,TGTGCCAGCAGCTTGTCCCACTCCTACGAGCAGTACTTC,CASSLSHSYEQYF
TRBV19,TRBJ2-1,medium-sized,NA,TGTGCCAGTAGTAACCGGGACGGCGACAATGAGCAGTTCTTC,CASSNRDGDNEQFF
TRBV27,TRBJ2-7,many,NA,TGTGCCAGCAGTTTCGGCGGTGAGTCAGGGGCACCCTACGAGCAGTACTTC,CASSFGGESGAPYEQYF
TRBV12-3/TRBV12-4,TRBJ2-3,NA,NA,TGTGCCAGCAGTATGCTAGGTACAGATACGCAGTATTTT,CASSMLGTDTQYF
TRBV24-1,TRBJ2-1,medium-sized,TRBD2,TGTGCCACCAGTGGCGGGGGGTTCGCTAGCGGGCATAGAGAATCCTACAATGAGCAGTTCTTC,CATSGGGFASGHRESYNEQFF